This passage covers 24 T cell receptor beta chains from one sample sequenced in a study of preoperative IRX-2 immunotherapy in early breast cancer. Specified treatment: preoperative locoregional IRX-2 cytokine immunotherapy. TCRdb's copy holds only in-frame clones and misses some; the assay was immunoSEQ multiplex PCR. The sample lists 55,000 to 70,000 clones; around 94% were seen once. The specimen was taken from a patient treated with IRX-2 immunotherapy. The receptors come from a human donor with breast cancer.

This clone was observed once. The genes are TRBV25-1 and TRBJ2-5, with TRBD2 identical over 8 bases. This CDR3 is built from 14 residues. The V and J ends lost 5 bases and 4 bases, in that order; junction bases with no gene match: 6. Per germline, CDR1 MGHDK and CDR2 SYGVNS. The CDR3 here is CASSTLAGPETQYF. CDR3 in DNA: TGTGCCAGCAGTACCCTAGCGGGTCCAGAGACCCAGTACTTC.

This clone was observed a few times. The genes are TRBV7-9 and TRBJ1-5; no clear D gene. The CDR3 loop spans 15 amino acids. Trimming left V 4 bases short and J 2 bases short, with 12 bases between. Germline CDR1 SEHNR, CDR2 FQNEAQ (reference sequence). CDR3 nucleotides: TGTGCCAGCAGCTCGACGGAAGCGGGCAATCAGCCCCAGCATTTT. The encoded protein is CASSSTEAGNQPQHF.

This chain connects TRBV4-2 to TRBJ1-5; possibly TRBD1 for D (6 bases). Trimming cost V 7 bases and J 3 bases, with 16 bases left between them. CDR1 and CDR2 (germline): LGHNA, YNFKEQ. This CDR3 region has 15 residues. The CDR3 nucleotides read TGTGCCAGCAAACGGTGGGACAAGAACAATCAGCCCCAGCATTTT. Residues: CASKRWDKNNQPQHF.

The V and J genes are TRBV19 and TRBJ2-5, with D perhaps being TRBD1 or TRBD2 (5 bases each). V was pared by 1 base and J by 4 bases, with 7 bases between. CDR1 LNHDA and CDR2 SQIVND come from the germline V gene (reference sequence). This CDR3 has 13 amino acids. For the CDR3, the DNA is TGTGCCAGTAGTATAGGGGGGTCAGAGACCCAGTACTTC. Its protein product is CASSIGGSETQYF.

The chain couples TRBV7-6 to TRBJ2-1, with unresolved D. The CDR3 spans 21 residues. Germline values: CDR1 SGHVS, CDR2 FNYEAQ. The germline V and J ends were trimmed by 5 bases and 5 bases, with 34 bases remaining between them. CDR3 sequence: CASSPLGRGFPAGGIHNEQFF. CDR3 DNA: TGTGCCAGCAGCCCCCTTGGAAGAGGCTTCCCGGCAGGTGGAATCCACAATGAGCAGTTCTTC.

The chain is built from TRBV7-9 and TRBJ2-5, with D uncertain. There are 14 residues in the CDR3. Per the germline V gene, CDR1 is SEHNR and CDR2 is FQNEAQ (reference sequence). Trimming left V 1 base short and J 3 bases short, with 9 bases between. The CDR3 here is CASSLGAAKETQYF. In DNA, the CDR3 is TGTGCCAGCAGCTTAGGGGCCGCAAAAGAGACCCAGTACTTC. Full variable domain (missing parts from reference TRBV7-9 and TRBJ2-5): DTGVSQNPRHKITKRGQNVTFRCDPISEHNRLYWYRQTLGQGPEFLTYFQNEAQLEKSRLLSDRFSAERPKGSFSTLEIQRTEQGDSAMYLCASSLGAAKETQYFGPGTRLLVL.

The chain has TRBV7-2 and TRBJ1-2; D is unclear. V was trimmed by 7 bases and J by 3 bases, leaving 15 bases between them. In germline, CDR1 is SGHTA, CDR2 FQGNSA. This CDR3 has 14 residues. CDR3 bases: TGTGCCAGCACCTTCGGCGGGGTAGACTATGGCTACACCTTC. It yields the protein CASTFGGVDYGYTF.

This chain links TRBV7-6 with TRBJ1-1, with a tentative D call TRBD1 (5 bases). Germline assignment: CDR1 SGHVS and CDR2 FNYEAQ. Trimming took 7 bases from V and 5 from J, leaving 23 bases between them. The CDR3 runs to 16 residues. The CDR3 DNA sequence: TGTGCCAGCAACCCCGGCCCGGGACGGCGAAGTACTGAAGCTTTCTTT. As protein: CASNPGPGRRSTEAFF.

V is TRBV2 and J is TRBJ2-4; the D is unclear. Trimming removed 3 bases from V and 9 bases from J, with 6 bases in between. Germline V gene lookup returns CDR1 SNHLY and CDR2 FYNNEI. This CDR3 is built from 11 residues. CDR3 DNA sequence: TGTGCCAGCAGTGAGATGGGCATTCAGTACTTC. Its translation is CASSEMGIQYF.

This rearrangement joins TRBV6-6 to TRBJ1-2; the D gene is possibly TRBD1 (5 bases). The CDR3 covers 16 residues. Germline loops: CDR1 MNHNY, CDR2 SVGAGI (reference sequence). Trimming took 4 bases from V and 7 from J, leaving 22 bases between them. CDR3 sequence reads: CASSSYRSGSEGGYTF. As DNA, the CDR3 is TGTGCCAGCAGTTCCTACAGGTCGGGGAGCGAGGGTGGCTACACCTTC.

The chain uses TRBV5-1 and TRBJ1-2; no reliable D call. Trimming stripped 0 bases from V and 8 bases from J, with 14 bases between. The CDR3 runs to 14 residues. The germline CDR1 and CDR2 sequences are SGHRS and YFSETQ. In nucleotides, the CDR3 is TGCGCCAGCAGCTTGGCGCAGGCCCTCGGGGGCTACACCTTC. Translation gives CASSLAQALGGYTF.

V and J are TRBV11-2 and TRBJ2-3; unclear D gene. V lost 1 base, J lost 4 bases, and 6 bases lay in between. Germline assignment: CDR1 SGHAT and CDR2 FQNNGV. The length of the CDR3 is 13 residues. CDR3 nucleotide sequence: TGTGCCAGCAGCTTAGTAGGGTCAGATACGCAGTATTTT. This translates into CASSLVGSDTQYF. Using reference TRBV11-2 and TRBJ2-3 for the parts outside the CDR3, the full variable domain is EAGVAQSPRYKIIEKRQSVAFWCNPISGHATLYWYQQILGQGPKLLIQFQNNGVVDDSQLPKDRFSAERLKGVDSTLKIQPAKLEDSAVYLCASSLVGSDTQYFGPGTRLTVL.

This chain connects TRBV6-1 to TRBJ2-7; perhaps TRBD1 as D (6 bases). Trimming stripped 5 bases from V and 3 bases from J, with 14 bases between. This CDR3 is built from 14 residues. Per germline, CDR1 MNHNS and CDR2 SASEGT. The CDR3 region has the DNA TGTGCCAGCAGTTTCCGGGACAACCGCTACGAGCAGTACTTC. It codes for CASSFRDNRYEQYF.

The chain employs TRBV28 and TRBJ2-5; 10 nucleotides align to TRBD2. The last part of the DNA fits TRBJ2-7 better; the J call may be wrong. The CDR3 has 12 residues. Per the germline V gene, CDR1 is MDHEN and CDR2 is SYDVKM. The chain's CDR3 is CASSLAGDEQYF. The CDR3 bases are TGTGCCAGCAGTCTAGCGGGAGACGAGCAGTACTTC.

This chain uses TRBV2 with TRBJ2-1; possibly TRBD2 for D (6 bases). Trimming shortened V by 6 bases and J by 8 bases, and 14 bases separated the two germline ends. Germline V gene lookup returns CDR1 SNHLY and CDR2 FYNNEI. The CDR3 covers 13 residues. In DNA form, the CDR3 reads TGTGCCAGCAGGAGGGACTTTATGGATGAGCAGTTCTTC. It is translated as CASRRDFMDEQFF.

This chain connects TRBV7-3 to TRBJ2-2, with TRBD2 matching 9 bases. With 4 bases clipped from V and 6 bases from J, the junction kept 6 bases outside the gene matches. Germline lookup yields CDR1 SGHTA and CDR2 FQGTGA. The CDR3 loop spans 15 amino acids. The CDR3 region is CASSSLAGAAGELFF. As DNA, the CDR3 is TGTGCCAGCAGCTCATTAGCGGGGGCTGCCGGGGAGCTGTTTTTT.

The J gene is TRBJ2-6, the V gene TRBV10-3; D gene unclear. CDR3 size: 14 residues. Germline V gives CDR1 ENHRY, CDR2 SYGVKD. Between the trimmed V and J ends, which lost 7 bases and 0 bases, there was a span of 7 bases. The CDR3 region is CAITGSSGANVLTF. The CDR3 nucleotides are TGTGCCATCACCGGTTCCTCTGGGGCCAACGTCCTGACTTTC.

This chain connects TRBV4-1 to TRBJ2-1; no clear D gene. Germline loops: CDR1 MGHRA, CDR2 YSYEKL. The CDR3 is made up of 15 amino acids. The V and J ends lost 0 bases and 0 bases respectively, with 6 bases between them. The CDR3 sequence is CASSQDEISYNEQFF. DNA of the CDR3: TGCGCCAGCAGCCAAGACGAGATCTCCTACAATGAGCAGTTCTTC.

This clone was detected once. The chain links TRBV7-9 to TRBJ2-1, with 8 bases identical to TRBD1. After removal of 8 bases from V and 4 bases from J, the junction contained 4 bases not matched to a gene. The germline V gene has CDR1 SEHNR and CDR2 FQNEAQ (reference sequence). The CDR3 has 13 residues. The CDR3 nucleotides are TGTGCCAGCTCACAGGGGGTGTACAATGAGCAGTTCTTC. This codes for CASSQGVYNEQFF.

The CDR3 DNA reads TGTGCCAGCAGCACCGGGCCTAGCGGGGTGGAGCAGTTCTTC. Translating gives CASSTGPSGVEQFF. The chain employs TRBV7-9 and TRBJ2-1, with 9 nucleotides matching TRBD2. The CDR3 runs to 14 residues. V lost 5 bases, J lost 10 bases, and 9 bases stayed unmatched. Looked up from germline, CDR1 is SEHNR and CDR2 is FQNEAQ (reference sequence). Complete variable domain (other parts from reference TRBV7-9 and TRBJ2-1): DTGVSQNPRHKITKRGQNVTFRCDPISEHNRLYWYRQTLGQGPEFLTYFQNEAQLEKSRLLSDRFSAERPKGSFSTLEIQRTEQGDSAMYLCASSTGPSGVEQFFGPGTRLTVL.

The CDR3: CASSLGQASYEQYF. CDR3 bases: TGTGCCAGCAGCTTAGGACAGGCGTCCTACGAGCAGTACTTC. The chain carries TRBV7-2 and TRBJ2-7; TRBD1 is a possible D gene (6 bases). Germline V CDR1 and CDR2: SGHTA, FQGNSA. The CDR3 is 14 amino acids. The V gene lost 1 base and the J gene lost 1 base, with 8 bases spanning the gap.

The CDR3 DNA follows: TGTGCCAGCAGGGGGCTTGAGGGGTCCGGTTCCTACAATGAGCAGTTCTTC. Protein sequence: CASRGLEGSGSYNEQFF. J is TRBJ2-1 and V is TRBV28; D possibly uses TRBD1 or TRBD2 (5 bases each). Trimming removed 6 bases at V and 1 base at J, with 19 bases between. The CDR3 extends over 17 amino acids. Germline V gene data show CDR1 as MDHEN and CDR2 as SYDVKM.

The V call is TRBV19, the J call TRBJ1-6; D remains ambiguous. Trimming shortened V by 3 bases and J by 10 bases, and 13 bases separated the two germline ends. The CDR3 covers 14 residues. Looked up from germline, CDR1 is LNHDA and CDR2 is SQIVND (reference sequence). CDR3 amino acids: CASSIDGVLSPLHF. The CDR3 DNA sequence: TGTGCCAGTAGTATCGACGGGGTACTATCACCCCTCCACTTT.

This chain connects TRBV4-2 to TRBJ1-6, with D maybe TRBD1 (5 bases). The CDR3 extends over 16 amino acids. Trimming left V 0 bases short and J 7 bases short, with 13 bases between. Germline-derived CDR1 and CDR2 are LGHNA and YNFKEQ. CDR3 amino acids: CASSQEPGAVNSPLHF. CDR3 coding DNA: TGTGCCAGCAGCCAAGAACCCGGGGCCGTAAATTCACCCCTCCACTTT.